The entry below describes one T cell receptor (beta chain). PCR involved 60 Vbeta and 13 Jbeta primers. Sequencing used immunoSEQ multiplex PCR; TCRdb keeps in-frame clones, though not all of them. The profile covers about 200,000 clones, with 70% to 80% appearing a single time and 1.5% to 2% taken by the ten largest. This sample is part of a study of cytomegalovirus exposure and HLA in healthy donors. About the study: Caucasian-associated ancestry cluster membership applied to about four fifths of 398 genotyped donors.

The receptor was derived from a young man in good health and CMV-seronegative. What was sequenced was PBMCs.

CDR3 in DNA: TGTGCCAGCAGCTCTACAGGGGGGATCAGGGAAAAACTGTTTTTT. Its translation: CASSSTGGIREKLFF. V and J are TRBV7-9 and TRBJ1-4, with 8 bases fitting TRBD1. Germline V gene lookup returns CDR1 SEHNR and CDR2 FQNEAQ (reference sequence). This CDR3 is built from 15 residues. The V gene end was trimmed by 4 bases and the J gene end by 8 bases; junction bases not matched to a gene: 9.